The clone carrying this T cell receptor beta chain was seen more than once but under ten times. Trimming shortened V by 2 bases and J by 7 bases, and 17 bases separated the two germline ends. The CDR3 covers 15 residues. Germline CDR1 and CDR2: SGHNT and YENEEA. The record originates from a study of T cell changes during pregnancy in multiple sclerosis. TCRdb keeps only in-frame clones here, not all; method: immunoSEQ multiplex PCR. The data contain roughly 110,000 clones, about 89% of them singletons. Sequenced here: peripheral blood, sampled before pregnancy. This chain uses TRBV11-3 with TRBJ1-2; D uncertain. The sequence was collected from a female donor with multiple sclerosis, enrolled in a pregnancy study. In DNA form, the CDR3 reads TGTGCCAGCAGCTTAAACAGCCAAATGAGAGCTGGCTACACCTTC. It yields the protein CASSLNSQMRAGYTF.